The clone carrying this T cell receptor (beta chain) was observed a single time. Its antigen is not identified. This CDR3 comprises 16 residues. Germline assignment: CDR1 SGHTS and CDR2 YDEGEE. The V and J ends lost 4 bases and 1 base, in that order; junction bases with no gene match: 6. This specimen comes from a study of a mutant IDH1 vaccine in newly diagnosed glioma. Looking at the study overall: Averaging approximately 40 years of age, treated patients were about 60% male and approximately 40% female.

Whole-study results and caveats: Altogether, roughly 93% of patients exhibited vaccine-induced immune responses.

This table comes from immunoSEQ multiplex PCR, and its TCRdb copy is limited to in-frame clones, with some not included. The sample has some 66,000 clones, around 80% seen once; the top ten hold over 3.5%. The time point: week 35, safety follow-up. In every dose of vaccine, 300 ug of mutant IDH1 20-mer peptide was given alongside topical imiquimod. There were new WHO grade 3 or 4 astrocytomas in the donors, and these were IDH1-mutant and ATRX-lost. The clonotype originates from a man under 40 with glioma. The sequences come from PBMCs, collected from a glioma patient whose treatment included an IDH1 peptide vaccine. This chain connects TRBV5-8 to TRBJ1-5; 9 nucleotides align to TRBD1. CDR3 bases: TGTGCCAGCAGCGTACGGACAGGGGCGAGCAATCAGCCCCAGCATTTT. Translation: CASSVRTGASNQPQHF.